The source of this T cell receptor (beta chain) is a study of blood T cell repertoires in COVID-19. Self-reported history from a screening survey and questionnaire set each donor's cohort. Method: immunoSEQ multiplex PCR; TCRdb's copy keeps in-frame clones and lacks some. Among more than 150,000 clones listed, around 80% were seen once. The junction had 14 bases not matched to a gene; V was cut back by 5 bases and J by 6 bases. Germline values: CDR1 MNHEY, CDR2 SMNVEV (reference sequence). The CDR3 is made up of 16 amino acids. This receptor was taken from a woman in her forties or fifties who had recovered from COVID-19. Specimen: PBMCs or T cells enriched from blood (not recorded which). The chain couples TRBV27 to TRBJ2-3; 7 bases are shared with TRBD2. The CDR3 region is CASSRGTTLHADTQYF. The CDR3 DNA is TGTGCCAGCAGTCGGGGGACTACTCTGCATGCCGATACGCAGTATTTT.